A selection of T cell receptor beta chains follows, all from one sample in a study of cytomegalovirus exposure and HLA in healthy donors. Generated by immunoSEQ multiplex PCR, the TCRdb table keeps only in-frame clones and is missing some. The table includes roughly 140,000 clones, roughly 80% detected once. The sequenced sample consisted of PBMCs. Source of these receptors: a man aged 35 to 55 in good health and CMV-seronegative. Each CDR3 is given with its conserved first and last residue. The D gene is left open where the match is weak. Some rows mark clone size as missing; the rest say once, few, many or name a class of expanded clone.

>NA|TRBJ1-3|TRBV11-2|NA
TGTGCCAGCAGCTTAGATCTAGGCGGGGAGTCTGGAAACACCATATATTTT
CASSLDLGGESGNTIYF
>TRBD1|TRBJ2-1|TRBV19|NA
TGTGCCAGTAGTATACAGGGGACAGGACCTTACAATGAGCAGTTCTTC
CASSIQGTGPYNEQFF
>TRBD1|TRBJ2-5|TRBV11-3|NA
TGTGCCAGCAGCCAAGGGACAGCCGTTGAGACCCAGTACTTC
CASSQGTAVETQYF
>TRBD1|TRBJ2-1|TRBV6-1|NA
TGTGCCAGCAGCGCACCGGGACAGGGGAACAATGAGCAGTTCTTC
CASSAPGQGNNEQFF
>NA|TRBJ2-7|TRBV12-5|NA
TGTGCTAGTGGCCCCTCGGGACTTCCCTCCGAGCAGTACTTC
CASGPSGLPSEQYF
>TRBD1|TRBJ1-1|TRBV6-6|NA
TGTGCCAGCAGCACTGCAGGGGGATACACTGAAGCTTTCTTT
CASSTAGGYTEAFF
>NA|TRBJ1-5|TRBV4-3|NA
TGCGCCAGCAGCCAAGATGGAGGACGTGGTAGCAATCAGCCCCAGCATTTT
CASSQDGGRGSNQPQHF
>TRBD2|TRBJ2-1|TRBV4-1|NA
TGCGCCAGCAGCCAGAAAGTTAGCGGGGACTCTGACAATGAGCAGTTCTTC
CASSQKVSGDSDNEQFF
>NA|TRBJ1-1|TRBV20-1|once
TGCAGTGCTCACCCTCTATTAGAAGCTTTCTTT
CSAHPLLEAFF
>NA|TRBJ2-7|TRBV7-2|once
TGTGCCAGCAGCATAAACAGAGACTACGAGCAGTACTTC
CASSINRDYEQYF
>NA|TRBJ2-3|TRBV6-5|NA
TGTGCCAGCAGTCGCGGTGGTAGCACAGATACGCAGTATTTT
CASSRGGSTDTQYF
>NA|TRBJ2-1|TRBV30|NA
TGTGCCTGGAGTGGGGGAGGACGGGGCGGAAATGAGCAGTTCTTC
CAWSGGGRGGNEQFF
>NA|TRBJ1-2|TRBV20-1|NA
TGCAGTGCTAGTACAGGAGGCTACACCTTC
CSASTGGYTF
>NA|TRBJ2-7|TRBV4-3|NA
TGCGCCAGCAGCCAGAAAAGAGCCGCTCACTCCCTCTACGAGCAGTACTTC
CASSQKRAAHSLYEQYF
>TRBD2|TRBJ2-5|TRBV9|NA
TGTGCCAGCAGCGTAACTCCTCGGACTAGCGGGGGGGCGGAGACCCAGTACTTC
CASSVTPRTSGGAETQYF
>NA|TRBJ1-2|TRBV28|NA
TGTGCCAGCAGGACTCCCGGGGGTTTAACCTATGGCTACACCTTC
CASRTPGGLTYGYTF
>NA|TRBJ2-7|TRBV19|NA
TGTGCCAGTACTAGGGCGGGGGCCGCCTACGAGCAGTACTTC
CASTRAGAAYEQYF
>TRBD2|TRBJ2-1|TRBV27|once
TGTGCCAGCAGTATTTACGCCACGGGACTAGACAATGAGCAGTTCTTC
CASSIYATGLDNEQFF
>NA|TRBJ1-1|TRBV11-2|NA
TGTGCCAGCAGCTCCACGGGAAAAGAGGGCACTGAAGCTTTCTTT
CASSSTGKEGTEAFF